Presented here are 26 T cell receptor beta chains from one specimen sequenced in a study of T-cell memory formation after mild COVID-19. TCRdb redid the calling of the 5' RACE reads with MiXCR, one entry per CDR3 protein. This table holds 310,000 or so distinct CDR3 sequences, roughly 15% found once. The sample comprised PBMCs or a T cell subset sorted from them (not recorded which). These receptors originate from a young man who had mild COVID-19 (a few samples of this study predate the infection). Cell type and time point are not known.

This clonotype was observed a handful of times. This rearrangement joins TRBV3-1 to TRBJ2-7, with 7 bases identical to TRBD1. The CDR3 runs to 14 residues. The germline V gene encodes CDR1 LGHDT and CDR2 YNNKEL (reference sequence). The J segment lost 3 bases and the V segment lost 1 base, leaving 3 bases of the junction unmatched. CDR3 loop: CASSQGAGGYEQYF. The CDR3 DNA follows: TGTGCCAGCAGCCAAGGGGCAGGGGGCTACGAGCAGTACTTC.

This clonotype was detected a few times. The V and J genes are TRBV7-9 and TRBJ1-5; D gene unclear. Germline loops: CDR1 SEHNR, CDR2 FQNEAQ (reference sequence). V shed 1 base and J shed 2 bases, with 9 bases lying between them. This CDR3 has 15 residues. CDR3 sequence (DNA): TGTGCCAGCAGCTTAGTCGGCAGTGGCAATCAGCCCCAGCATTTT. Translating gives CASSLVGSGNQPQHF. Supplemented by reference TRBV7-9 and TRBJ1-5, the full variable domain reads DTGVSQNPRHKITKRGQNVTFRCDPISEHNRLYWYRQTLGQGPEFLTYFQNEAQLEKSRLLSDRFSAERPKGSFSTLEIQRTEQGDSAMYLCASSLVGSGNQPQHFGDGTRLSIL.

This clonotype was observed a few times. The chain carries TRBV12-3 or TRBV12-4 and TRBJ1-5; D remains ambiguous. The CDR3 totals 11 residues. Trimming pared 9 bases from V and 7 bases from J, leaving 10 bases between. The CDR3 nucleotides read TGTGCCAGAAGAGTATCCCAGCCCCAGCATTTT. Its protein is CARRVSQPQHF.

This clonotype showed up many times. The chain links TRBV12-3 or TRBV12-4 to TRBJ2-5; the match to TRBD2 covers 11 bases. V dropped 7 bases and J dropped 0; count of bases not matched to a gene: 13. CDR3 size: 18 residues. CDR3 DNA: TGTGCCAGCACCAACCGGGCTAGCGGGGGGTCCTACCAAGAGACCCAGTACTTC. Translated, it gives CASTNRASGGSYQETQYF.

This clonotype was recorded at least ten times. The chain links TRBV4-1 to TRBJ1-2, with a possible D match to TRBD1 (5 bases). Germline CDR1 is MGHRA and CDR2 is YSYEKL. The CDR3 is made up of 14 amino acids. The V and J ends lost 1 base and 8 bases respectively, with 14 bases between them. The DNA of the CDR3 is TGCGCCAGCAGCCAAGTTTCAGGGCTGGGCGGCTACACCTTC. It encodes CASSQVSGLGGYTF.

This clonotype was counted at least ten times. V gene TRBV3-1 combines with J gene TRBJ2-5; TRBD2 matches 8 bases. Trimming removed 4 bases from V and 5 bases from J; junction bases left unmatched: 12. The germline V gene encodes CDR1 LGHDT and CDR2 YNNKEL (reference sequence). CDR3 length: 16 residues. Here the CDR3 reads CASSLFGRGAGETQYF. Here the CDR3 DNA reads TGTGCCAGCAGCCTGTTTGGGCGGGGGGCCGGGGAGACCCAGTACTTC.

The chain carries TRBV7-6 and TRBJ2-2; D may match TRBD1 or TRBD2 (6 bases each). The germline V gene encodes CDR1 SGHVS and CDR2 FNYEAQ. Trimming left V 1 base short and J 2 bases short, with 14 bases between. The CDR3 is made up of 17 amino acids. As DNA, the CDR3 is TGTGCCAGCAGCTTAGAATCCCCGGGGGCCAACACCGGGGAGCTGTTTTTT. It encodes CASSLESPGANTGELFF.

This clonotype has more than one count but fewer than ten. V gene TRBV6-6 combines with J gene TRBJ2-3; 14 bases line up with TRBD2. The CDR3 runs 16 residues. After removal of 6 bases from V and 6 bases from J, the junction contained 8 bases not matched to a gene. Germline CDR1 and CDR2: MNHNY and SVGAGI (reference sequence). Here the CDR3 reads CASSWGLAGVSDTQYF. CDR3 nucleotide sequence: TGTGCCAGCAGCTGGGGACTAGCGGGGGTTTCGGATACGCAGTATTTT.

The V and J genes are TRBV6-2 or TRBV6-3 and TRBJ2-1; D possibly uses TRBD1 or TRBD2 (6 bases each). The CDR3 loop spans 18 amino acids. Germline V lookup: CDR1 MNHEY, CDR2 SVGEGT. The V end lost 3 bases, the J end lost 1 base, and 19 bases lay between the germline ends. The CDR3 coding sequence is TGTGCCAGCAGTTATGGTTTCGGGGGCATAGGATCCTACAATGAGCAGTTCTTC. This gives the protein CASSYGFGGIGSYNEQFF.

V usage is TRBV7-2 and J usage is TRBJ2-3; 9 nucleotides line up with TRBD2. The CDR3 runs 15 residues. CDR1 is SGHTA, CDR2 FQGNSA, per germline. V was clipped by 6 bases and J by 4 bases; unmatched bases: 8. The CDR3 DNA sequence: TGTGCCAGCAGACGCGCGGGGGGGGCCTCAGATACGCAGTATTTT. Its protein product is CASRRAGGASDTQYF.

The chain is built from TRBV20-1 and TRBJ2-1; no clear D. V lost 0 bases and J lost 6, with 15 bases in between. CDR3 size: 15 residues. Germline CDR1 is DFQATT and CDR2 is SNEGSKA (reference sequence). CDR3 protein: CSARDWARATNEQFF. For the CDR3, the DNA is TGCAGTGCTAGAGATTGGGCTAGAGCGACCAATGAGCAGTTCTTC.

This rearrangement joins TRBV9 to TRBJ2-5; TRBD2 matches 7 bases. The CDR3 length is 15 residues. The V gene end was trimmed by 4 bases and the J gene end by 4 bases; junction bases not matched to a gene: 10. Germline values: CDR1 SGDLS, CDR2 YYNGEE. CDR3 DNA: TGTGCCAGCAGCAGGGGACGCCCGGGGGGAGAGACCCAGTACTTC. Its protein product is CASSRGRPGGETQYF.

This rearrangement joins TRBV14 to TRBJ1-2; D remains unclear. The V end was cut by 0 bases, the J end by 8 bases, with 16 bases between. The CDR3 has 15 residues. The germline V gene has CDR1 SGHDN and CDR2 FVKESK. The CDR3 coding sequence is TGTGCCAGCAGCCAAGAAGAAGGCAGAGGAGGAGGCTACACCTTC. This gives the protein CASSQEEGRGGGYTF.

V usage is TRBV6-1 and J usage is TRBJ1-2, with D possibly TRBD1 on 6 matching bases. Trimming removed 6 bases at V and 8 bases at J, with 16 bases between. Germline V lookup: CDR1 MNHNS, CDR2 SASEGT. The CDR3 spans 13 residues. The CDR3 region is CASRNRAWVGYTF. The CDR3 DNA is TGTGCCAGCAGGAACAGGGCGTGGGTAGGCTACACCTTC.

The chain employs TRBV9 and TRBJ2-7; D unclear. CDR1 is SGDLS, CDR2 YYNGEE, per germline. This CDR3 is 13 amino acids long. The V gene lost 3 bases and the J gene lost 2 bases, with 9 bases spanning the gap. CDR3 sequence: CASSEGPTYEQYV. The DNA of the CDR3 is TGTGCCAGCAGCGAGGGCCCGACCTACGAGCAGTACGTC.

This clonotype showed up many times. J is TRBJ2-7 and V is TRBV20-1; unclear D gene. The CDR3 length is 14 residues. The V end lost 3 bases, the J end lost 3 bases, and 15 bases lay between the germline ends. From germline, CDR1 is DFQATT and CDR2 SNEGSKA (reference sequence). For the CDR3, the DNA is TGCAGTGCTAGCCCCGTTGACGGAGTCTACGAGCAGTACGTC. Protein sequence: CSASPVDGVYEQYV.

This clonotype came up a few times. This chain uses TRBV6-2 or TRBV6-3 with TRBJ2-1; TRBD2 is a possible D gene (5 bases). This CDR3 has 14 amino acids. Germline V CDR1 and CDR2: MNHEY, SVGEGT. V lost 6 bases, J lost 6 bases, and 15 bases lay in between. The chain's CDR3 is CASSAELGSNEQFF. DNA for the CDR3: TGTGCCAGCAGCGCCGAACTAGGTTCCAATGAGCAGTTCTTC.

In this sample, this clonotype turned up a few times. The rearrangement joins TRBV6-5 to TRBJ2-3; D gene ambiguous. CDR3 length: 15 amino acids. Trimming left V 2 bases short and J 1 base short, with 10 bases between. Germline V CDR1 and CDR2: MNHEY, SVGAGI. In DNA form, the CDR3 reads TGTGCCAGCAGTTACGCCAGCTCCCGCACAGATACGCAGTATTTT. Translated, it gives CASSYASSRTDTQYF.

This clonotype occurred a few times. The chain joins TRBV12-3 or TRBV12-4 to TRBJ2-3; D is possibly TRBD2 (5 bases). CDR3 length equals 16 residues. The V and J ends lost 7 bases and 0 bases respectively, with 17 bases between them. The DNA for the CDR3 is TGTGCCAGCAAAGCCCCGGGGATGGGGAGCACAGATACGCAGTATTTT. Translated: CASKAPGMGSTDTQYF.

The V and J genes are TRBV27 and TRBJ1-2; 9 bases are a match to TRBD1. CDR1 and CDR2 (germline): MNHEY, SMNVEV (reference sequence). V shed 5 bases, J shed 5 bases, and the junction held 9 bases outside the gene matches. There are 15 residues in the CDR3. CDR3 protein: CASSPDRGGWYGYTF. The DNA for the CDR3 is TGTGCCAGCAGTCCGGACAGGGGAGGATGGTATGGCTACACCTTC.

The V gene is TRBV12-3 or TRBV12-4, the J gene TRBJ2-1; 8 nucleotides line up with TRBD2. CDR3 length: 16 residues. Trimming took 2 bases from V and 0 from J; bases not matched to a gene: 3. The CDR3 reads CASSLPGGSSYNEQFF. The CDR3 DNA sequence: TGTGCCAGCAGTTTACCGGGGGGGAGCTCCTACAATGAGCAGTTCTTC.

A few counts support this clonotype. The chain recombines TRBV5-1 with TRBJ2-3; 7 nucleotides match TRBD2. J was trimmed by 1 base and V by 4 bases; bases with no gene match: 6. The length of the CDR3 is 15 residues. The germline CDR1 and CDR2 sequences are SGHRS and YFSETQ. The CDR3 DNA reads TGCGCCAGCAGCCTTCAGCGGGGAGGCACAGATACGCAGTATTTT. Its protein product is CASSLQRGGTDTQYF.

V usage is TRBV11-2 and J usage is TRBJ2-5; D possibly matches TRBD1 or TRBD2 (5 bases each). The CDR3 is 14 residues long. Germline V CDR1 and CDR2: SGHAT, FQNNGV. Trimming left V 6 bases short and J 5 bases short, with 16 bases between. The CDR3: CASSVGGGSETQYF. Written as DNA, the CDR3 is TGTGCCAGCAGTGTCGGTGGGGGTTCGGAGACCCAGTACTTC.

V gene TRBV12-3 or TRBV12-4 combines with J gene TRBJ1-3; D not resolved. The CDR3 runs to 13 residues. Trimming left V 3 bases short and J 6 bases short, with 9 bases between. Here the CDR3 reads CASSFNFENTIYF. The CDR3 region has the DNA TGTGCCAGCAGTTTTAATTTTGAAAACACCATATATTTT.

V usage is TRBV4-1 and J usage is TRBJ1-1, with D maybe TRBD1 (6 bases). V lost 5 bases, J lost 1 base, and 20 bases lay in between. There are 17 residues in the CDR3. Germline values: CDR1 MGHRA, CDR2 YSYEKL. The chain's CDR3 is CASSSRQGMGGNTEAFF. In nucleotides, the CDR3 is TGCGCCAGCAGCTCACGGCAGGGGATGGGGGGGAACACTGAAGCTTTCTTT.

V is TRBV5-1 and J is TRBJ2-3, with TRBD1 as a possible D gene (5 bases). This CDR3 region has 15 residues. V lost 4 bases and J lost 1, with 13 bases in between. Per germline, CDR1 SGHRS and CDR2 YFSETQ. The CDR3 DNA is TGCGCCAGCAGCCGAGCAGGGTGGGGCACAGATACGCAGTATTTT. Its protein product is CASSRAGWGTDTQYF.